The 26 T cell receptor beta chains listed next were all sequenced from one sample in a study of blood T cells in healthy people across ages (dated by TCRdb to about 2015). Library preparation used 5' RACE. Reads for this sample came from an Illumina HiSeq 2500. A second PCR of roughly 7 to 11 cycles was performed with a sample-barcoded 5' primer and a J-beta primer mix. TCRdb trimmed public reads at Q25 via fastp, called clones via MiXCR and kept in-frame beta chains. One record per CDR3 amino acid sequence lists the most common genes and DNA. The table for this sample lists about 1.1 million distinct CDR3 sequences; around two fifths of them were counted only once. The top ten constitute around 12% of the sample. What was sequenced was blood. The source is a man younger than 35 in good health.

The CDR3 protein is CASSFDGPATLHF. The CDR3 DNA is TGTGCCAGCAGTTTCGACGGGCCAGCGACCCTCCACTTT. The V gene is TRBV2, the J gene TRBJ1-6, with unresolved D. Germline CDR1 is SNHLY and CDR2 is FYNNEI. CDR3 length equals 13 residues. V shed 5 bases and J shed 14 bases, with 16 bases lying between them.

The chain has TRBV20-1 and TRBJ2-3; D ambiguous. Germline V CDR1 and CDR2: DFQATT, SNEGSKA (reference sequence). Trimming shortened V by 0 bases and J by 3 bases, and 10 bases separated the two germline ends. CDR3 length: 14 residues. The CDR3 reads CSARDLRATDTQYF. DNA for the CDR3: TGCAGTGCTAGAGATCTAAGGGCAACAGATACGCAGTATTTT.

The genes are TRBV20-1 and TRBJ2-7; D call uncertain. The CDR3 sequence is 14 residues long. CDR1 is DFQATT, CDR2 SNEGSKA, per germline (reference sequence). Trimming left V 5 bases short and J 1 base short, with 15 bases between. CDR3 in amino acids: CSAPKPDGSYEQYF. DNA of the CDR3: TGCAGTGCTCCCAAACCCGACGGATCCTACGAGCAGTACTTC.

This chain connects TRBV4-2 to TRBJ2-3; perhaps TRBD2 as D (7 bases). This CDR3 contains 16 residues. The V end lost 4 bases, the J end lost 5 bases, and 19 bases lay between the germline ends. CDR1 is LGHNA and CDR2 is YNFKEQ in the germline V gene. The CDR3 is CASSRGASGGEDTQYF. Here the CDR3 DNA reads TGTGCCAGCAGCCGGGGGGCTAGCGGAGGGGAAGATACGCAGTATTTT.

In DNA, the CDR3 is TGTGCCAGCAGCTTAGCCTCCCCCAGCTCCGGCACAGATACGCAGTATTTT. The encoded protein is CASSLASPSSGTDTQYF. This rearrangement joins TRBV7-2 to TRBJ2-3; no firm D call. Trimming left V 0 bases short and J 1 base short, with 14 bases between. Per germline, CDR1 SGHTA and CDR2 FQGNSA. CDR3 length equals 17 residues.

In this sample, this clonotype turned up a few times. Here the CDR3 reads CASSWTGSGELFF. The CDR3 DNA follows: TGCGCCAGCAGCTGGACAGGGTCCGGGGAGCTGTTTTTT. The rearrangement links TRBV5-1 to TRBJ2-2, with 8 bases aligning to TRBD1. Germline V gives CDR1 SGHRS, CDR2 YFSETQ. This CDR3 has 13 amino acids. V shed 3 bases and J 6 bases; nucleotides not matched to a gene: 1.

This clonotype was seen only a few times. Here the CDR3 DNA reads TGCGCCAGCAGCCAAGTGGCGGGGGGCGGGGACAATGAGCAGTTCTTC. Its protein product is CASSQVAGGGDNEQFF. J is TRBJ2-1 and V is TRBV4-3; TRBD2 matches 8 bases. The germline gives CDR1 LGHNA, CDR2 YSLEER. The V gene end was trimmed by 1 base and the J gene end by 5 bases; junction bases not matched to a gene: 7. CDR3 length: 16 residues.

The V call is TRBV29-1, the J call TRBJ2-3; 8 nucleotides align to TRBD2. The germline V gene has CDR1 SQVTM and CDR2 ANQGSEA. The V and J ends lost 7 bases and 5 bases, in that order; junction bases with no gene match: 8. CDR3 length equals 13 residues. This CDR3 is CSASGGLRDTQYF. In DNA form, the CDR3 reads TGCAGCGCCTCGGGGGGGCTAAGAGATACGCAGTATTTT.

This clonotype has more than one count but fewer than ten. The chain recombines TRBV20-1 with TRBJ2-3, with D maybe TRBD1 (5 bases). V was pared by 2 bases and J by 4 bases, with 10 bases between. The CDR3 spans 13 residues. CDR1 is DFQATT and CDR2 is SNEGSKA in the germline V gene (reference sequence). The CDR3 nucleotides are TGCAGTGCTAGATCTGGGGCCCCAGATACGCAGTATTTT. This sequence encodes CSARSGAPDTQYF.

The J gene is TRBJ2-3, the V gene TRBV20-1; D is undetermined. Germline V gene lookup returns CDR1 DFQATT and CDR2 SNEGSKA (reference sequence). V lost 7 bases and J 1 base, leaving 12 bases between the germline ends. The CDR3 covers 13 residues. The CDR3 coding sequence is TGCAGTGTGAAAGCGACGGGCACAGATACGCAGTATTTT. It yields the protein CSVKATGTDTQYF.

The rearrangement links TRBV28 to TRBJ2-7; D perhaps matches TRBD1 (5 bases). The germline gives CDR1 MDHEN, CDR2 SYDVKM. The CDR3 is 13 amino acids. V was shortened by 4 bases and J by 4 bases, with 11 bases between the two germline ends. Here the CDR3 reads CASSSEQAYEQYF. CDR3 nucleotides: TGTGCCAGCAGTTCCGAACAGGCTTACGAGCAGTACTTC. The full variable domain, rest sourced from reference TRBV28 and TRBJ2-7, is DVKVTQSSRYLVKRTGEKVFLECVQDMDHENMFWYRQDPGLGLRLIYFSYDVKMKEKGDIPEGYSVSREKKERFSLILESASTNQTSMYLCASSSEQAYEQYFGPGTRLTVT.

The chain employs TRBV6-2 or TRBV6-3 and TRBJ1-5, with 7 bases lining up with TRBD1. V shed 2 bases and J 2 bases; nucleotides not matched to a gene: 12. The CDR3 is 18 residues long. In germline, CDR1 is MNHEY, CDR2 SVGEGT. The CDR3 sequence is CASSYNKGQTRGNQPQHF. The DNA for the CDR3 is TGTGCCAGCAGTTACAACAAGGGACAGACAAGGGGCAATCAGCCCCAGCATTTT.

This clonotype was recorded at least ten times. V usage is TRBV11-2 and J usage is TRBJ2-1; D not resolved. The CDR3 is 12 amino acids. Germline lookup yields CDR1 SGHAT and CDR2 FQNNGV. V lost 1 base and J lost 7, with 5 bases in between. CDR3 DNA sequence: TGTGCCAGCAGCTTAGGGAAAAATGAGCAGTTCTTC. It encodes CASSLGKNEQFF.

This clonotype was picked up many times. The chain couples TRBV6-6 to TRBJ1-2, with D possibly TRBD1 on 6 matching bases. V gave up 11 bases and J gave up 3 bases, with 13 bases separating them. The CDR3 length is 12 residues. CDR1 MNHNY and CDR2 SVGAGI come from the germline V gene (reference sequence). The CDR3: CAGNTGYYGYTF. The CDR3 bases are TGTGCCGGCAACACAGGGTACTATGGCTACACCTTC.

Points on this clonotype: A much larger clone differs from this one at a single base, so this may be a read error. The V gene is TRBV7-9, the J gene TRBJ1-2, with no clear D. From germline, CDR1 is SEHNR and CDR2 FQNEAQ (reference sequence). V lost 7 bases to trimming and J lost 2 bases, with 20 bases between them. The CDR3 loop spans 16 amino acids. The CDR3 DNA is TGTGCCAGCAATGACCGTGGGAATAATAGAAACTATGGCTACACCTTC. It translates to CASNDRGNNRNYGYTF.

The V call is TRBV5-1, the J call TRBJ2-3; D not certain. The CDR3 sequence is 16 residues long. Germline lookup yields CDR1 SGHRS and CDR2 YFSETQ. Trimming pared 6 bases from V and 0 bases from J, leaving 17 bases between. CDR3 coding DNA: TGCGCCAGCACCCCGGACGACCAAACTAGCACAGATACGCAGTATTTT. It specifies CASTPDDQTSTDTQYF.

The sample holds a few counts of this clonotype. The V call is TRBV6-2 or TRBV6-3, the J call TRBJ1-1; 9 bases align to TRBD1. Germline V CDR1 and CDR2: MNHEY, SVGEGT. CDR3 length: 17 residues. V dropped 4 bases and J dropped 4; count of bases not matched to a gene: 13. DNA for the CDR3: TGTGCCAGCAGTTCTGGGACAGGGACCCCTCGGGGCACTGAAGCTTTCTTT. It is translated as CASSSGTGTPRGTEAFF.

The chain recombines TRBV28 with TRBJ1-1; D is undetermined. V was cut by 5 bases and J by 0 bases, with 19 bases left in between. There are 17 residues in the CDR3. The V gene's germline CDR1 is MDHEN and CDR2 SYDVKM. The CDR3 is CASSLTLRHFMNTEAFF. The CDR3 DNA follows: TGTGCCAGCAGTCTAACGCTCCGACATTTCATGAACACTGAAGCTTTCTTT.

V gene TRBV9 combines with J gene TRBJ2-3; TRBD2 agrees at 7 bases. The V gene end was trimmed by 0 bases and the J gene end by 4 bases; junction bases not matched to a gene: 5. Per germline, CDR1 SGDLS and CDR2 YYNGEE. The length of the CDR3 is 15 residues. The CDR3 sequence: CASSVGGGGADTQYF. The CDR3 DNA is TGTGCCAGCAGCGTAGGAGGTGGGGGGGCAGATACGCAGTATTTT.

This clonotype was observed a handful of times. The CDR3 reads CASSRRERGTDTQYF. The CDR3 bases are TGTGCCAGCAGCCGCAGGGAGAGGGGCACAGATACGCAGTATTTT. The chain links TRBV3-1 to TRBJ2-3, with D perhaps TRBD1 or TRBD2 (5 bases each). V was clipped by 4 bases and J by 1 base, with 12 bases between them. This CDR3 is built from 15 residues. Germline V gene sequence: CDR1 LGHDT, CDR2 YNNKEL (reference sequence).

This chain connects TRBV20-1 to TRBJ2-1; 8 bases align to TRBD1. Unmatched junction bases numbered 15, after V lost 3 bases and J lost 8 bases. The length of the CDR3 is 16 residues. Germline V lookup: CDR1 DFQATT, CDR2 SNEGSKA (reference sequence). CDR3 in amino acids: CSARDQQGEFDYEQFF. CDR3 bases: TGCAGTGCTAGGGACCAACAGGGGGAGTTTGACTATGAGCAGTTCTTC.

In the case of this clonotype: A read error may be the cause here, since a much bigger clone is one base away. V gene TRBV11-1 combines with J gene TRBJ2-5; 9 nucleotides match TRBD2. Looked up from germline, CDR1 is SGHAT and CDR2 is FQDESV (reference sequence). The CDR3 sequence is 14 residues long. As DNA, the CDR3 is TGTGCCAGCAGCCCGGGACTAGCATTGGAGACCCCGTACTTC. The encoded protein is CASSPGLALETPYF.

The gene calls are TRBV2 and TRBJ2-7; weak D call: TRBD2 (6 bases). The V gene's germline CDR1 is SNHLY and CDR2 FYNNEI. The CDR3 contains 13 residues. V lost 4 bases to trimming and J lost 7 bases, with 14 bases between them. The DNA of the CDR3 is TGTGCCAGCAGTGGGGACGGAGCGGGTGAGCAGTACTTC. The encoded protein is CASSGDGAGEQYF.

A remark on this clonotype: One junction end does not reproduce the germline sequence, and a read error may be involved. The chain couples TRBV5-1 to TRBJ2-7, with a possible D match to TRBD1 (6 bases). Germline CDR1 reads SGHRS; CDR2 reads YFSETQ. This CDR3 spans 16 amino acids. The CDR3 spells CASSPQTGSLPYGQYF. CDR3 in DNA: TGCGCCAGCAGCCCACAGACAGGATCTCTCCCCTACGGGCAGTACTTC.

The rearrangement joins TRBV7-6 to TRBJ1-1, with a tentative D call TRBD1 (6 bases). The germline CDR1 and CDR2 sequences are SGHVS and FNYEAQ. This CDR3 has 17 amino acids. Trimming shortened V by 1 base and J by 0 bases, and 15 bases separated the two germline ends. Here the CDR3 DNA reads TGTGCCAGCAGCTTAGACAGGGCGGGTCGCGTGAACACTGAAGCTTTCTTT. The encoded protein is CASSLDRAGRVNTEAFF.

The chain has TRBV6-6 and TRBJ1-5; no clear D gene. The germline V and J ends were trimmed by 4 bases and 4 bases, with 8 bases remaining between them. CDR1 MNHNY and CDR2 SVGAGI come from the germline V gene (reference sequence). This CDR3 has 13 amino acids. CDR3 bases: TGTGCCAGCAGTTGGGCTCAAAATCAGCCCCAGCATTTT. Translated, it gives CASSWAQNQPQHF.